The clone carrying this T cell receptor (beta chain) came up once. Its specificity is not known. V lost 5 bases and J 2 bases, leaving 22 bases between the germline ends. This CDR3 region has 17 residues. Germline CDR1 reads KGHSH; CDR2 reads LQKENI. The record originates from a study of cytomegalovirus exposure and HLA in healthy donors. Whole-study findings and limits: Many donors carried some public TCRs, although rarity characterized most TCR sequences. Another analysis was done later, and it associated approximately 15,000 TCR beta sequences with HLA alleles at 0.05 false discovery rate. Later analysis suggested most CMV-associated TCR beta chains were HLA-restricted.

With 60 Vbeta and 13 Jbeta primers, the PCR was carried out. Repertoires were generated with immunoSEQ multiplex PCR, while TCRdb's copy carries only in-frame clones and drops some. The sample lists around 96,000 clones, around four fifths seen once, with over 9% in the top ten. The material sequenced was PBMCs. V gene TRBV18 combines with J gene TRBJ2-7; possible D gene TRBD1, 6 bases. The TCR was taken from a man aged 25-45 years in good health and CMV-seropositive. The CDR3 region is CASSADLTGTKTYEQYF. The CDR3 bases are TGTGCCAGCTCAGCCGACCTCACAGGGACAAAGACCTACGAGCAGTACTTC.